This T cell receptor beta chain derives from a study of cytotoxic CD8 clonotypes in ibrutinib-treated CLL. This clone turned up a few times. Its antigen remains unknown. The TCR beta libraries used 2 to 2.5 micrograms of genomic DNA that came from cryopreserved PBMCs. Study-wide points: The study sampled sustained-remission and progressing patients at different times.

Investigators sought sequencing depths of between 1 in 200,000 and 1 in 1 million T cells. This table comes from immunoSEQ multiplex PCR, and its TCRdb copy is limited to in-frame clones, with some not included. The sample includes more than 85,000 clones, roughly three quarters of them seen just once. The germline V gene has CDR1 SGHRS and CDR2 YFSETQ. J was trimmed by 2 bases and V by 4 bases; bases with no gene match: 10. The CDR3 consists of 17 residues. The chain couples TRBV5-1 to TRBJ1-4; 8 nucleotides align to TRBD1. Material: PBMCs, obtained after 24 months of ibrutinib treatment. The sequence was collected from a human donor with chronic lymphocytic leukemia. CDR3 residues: CASSPFRGRGTNEKLFF. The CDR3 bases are TGCGCCAGCAGCCCCTTCAGGGGGCGCGGCACTAATGAAAAACTGTTTTTT.